Each of the 28 T cell receptor beta chains below was sequenced from the same sample in a study of OX40 agonist ivuxolimab in advanced cancers. Generated by immunoSEQ multiplex PCR, the TCRdb table keeps only in-frame clones and is missing some. The table includes about 120,000 clones, 80% to 90% detected once. The source material was CD4+ or CD8+ T cells sorted from blood, sampled in a trial of the OX40 agonist ivuxolimab. These receptors were taken from an adult with an advanced solid tumor such as melanoma, head and neck, liver or kidney cancer.

The chain couples TRBV7-9 to TRBJ2-7; 7 bases line up with TRBD2. The CDR3 runs 12 residues. Germline CDR1 and CDR2: SEHNR and FQNEAQ (reference sequence). V lost 8 bases, J lost 2 bases, and 3 bases stayed unmatched. CDR3 sequence (DNA): TGTGCCAGCGGGGGGGTGACCTACGAGCAGTACTTC. Encoded protein: CASGGVTYEQYF.

The rearrangement joins TRBV30 to TRBJ1-5, with a possible D match to TRBD1 (6 bases). The CDR3 spans 13 residues. Germline-derived CDR1 and CDR2 are GTSNPN and SVGIG (reference sequence). The V end lost 3 bases, the J end lost 3 bases, and 9 bases lay between the germline ends. The CDR3 DNA sequence: TGTGCCTGGAGCCACAGGGACAATCAGCCCCAGCATTTT. Protein product: CAWSHRDNQPQHF. Filled out from reference TRBV30 and TRBJ1-5, the complete variable domain reads SQTIHQWPATLVQPVGSPLSLECTVEGTSNPNLYWYRQAAGRGLQLLFYSVGIGQISSEVPQNLSASRPQDRQFILSSKKLLLSDSGFYLCAWSHRDNQPQHFGDGTRLSIL.

The V and J genes are TRBV5-1 and TRBJ2-3; 7 bases map to TRBD1. The CDR3 runs to 16 residues. CDR1 and CDR2 from the germline V gene are SGHRS and YFSETQ. V gave up 0 bases and J gave up 4 bases; unmatched junction bases: 8. This CDR3 reads CASSLGMRQGADTQYF. The CDR3 bases are TGCGCCAGCAGCTTGGGTATGAGGCAGGGGGCAGATACGCAGTATTTT.

The V call is TRBV28, the J call TRBJ2-3; 8 bases agree with TRBD2. Losses at the gene ends were 7 bases for V and 6 bases for J; bases not matched to a gene: 12. Germline V gene data show CDR1 as MDHEN and CDR2 as SYDVKM. The CDR3 covers 15 residues. CDR3 region: CASTTGGRSEDTQYF. The DNA of the CDR3 is TGTGCCAGCACCACGGGAGGGAGGTCGGAGGATACGCAGTATTTT.

The gene calls are TRBV28 and TRBJ2-5, with D possibly matching TRBD1 (5 bases). Germline CDR1 and CDR2: MDHEN and SYDVKM. The V end lost 8 bases, the J end lost 5 bases, and 15 bases lay between the germline ends. The CDR3 loop spans 13 amino acids. The CDR3 sequence is CASAWGAAETQYF. CDR3 bases: TGTGCCAGCGCCTGGGGCGCCGCTGAGACCCAGTACTTC.

The gene calls are TRBV30 and TRBJ1-6, with 8 bases identical to TRBD1. This CDR3 comprises 14 residues. The germline V gene has CDR1 GTSNPN and CDR2 SVGIG (reference sequence). V shed 1 base, J shed 7 bases, and the junction held 3 bases outside the gene matches. DNA of the CDR3: TGTGCCTGGAGTGGACAGGGGTTCAATTCACCCCTCCACTTT. Its protein product is CAWSGQGFNSPLHF.

This chain's CDR3 is CASSPSLTGTYNEQFF. In DNA, the CDR3 is TGTGCCAGCTCACCATCTTTGACGGGAACATACAATGAGCAGTTCTTC. The gene calls are TRBV18 and TRBJ2-1, with a weak D call TRBD2 (5 bases). This CDR3 spans 16 amino acids. Per germline, CDR1 KGHSH and CDR2 LQKENI. V lost 2 bases and J 4 bases, leaving 15 bases between the germline ends.

This clone was observed once. The J gene is TRBJ1-4, the V gene TRBV7-9; TRBD1 might be the D (5 bases). From germline, CDR1 is SEHNR and CDR2 FQNEAQ (reference sequence). The V gene lost 11 bases and the J gene lost 7 bases, with 14 bases spanning the gap. The CDR3 is 12 residues long. CDR3 DNA sequence: TGTGCCGCCCCGGGGGAGGGTGAAAAACTGTTTTTT. As protein: CAAPGEGEKLFF.

V and J are TRBV7-2 and TRBJ1-1; D unresolved. Trimming stripped 4 bases from V and 4 bases from J, with 13 bases between. CDR3 length: 14 amino acids. In germline, CDR1 is SGHTA, CDR2 FQGNSA. In DNA form, the CDR3 reads TGTGCCAGCAGCTCTATACCGGCCCTCACTGAAGCTTTCTTT. This codes for CASSSIPALTEAFF.

The chain employs TRBV18 and TRBJ1-5, with TRBD1 matching 8 bases. Germline V CDR1 and CDR2: KGHSH, LQKENI. The J segment lost 2 bases and the V segment lost 3 bases, leaving 3 bases of the junction unmatched. The CDR3 is made up of 15 amino acids. CDR3 sequence (DNA): TGTGCCAGCTCACCCGAGACAGGGGGCAATCAGCCCCAGCATTTT. It specifies CASSPETGGNQPQHF.

V and J are TRBV7-2 and TRBJ2-3; D is unresolved. This CDR3 is built from 13 residues. In germline, CDR1 is SGHTA, CDR2 FQGNSA. The ends were cut back, 6 bases at V and 5 bases at J, with 12 bases in the middle. CDR3 nucleotides: TGTGCCAGCAGTAACTTCGGTAAAGATACGCAGTATTTT. It codes for CASSNFGKDTQYF.

The chain carries TRBV7-6 and TRBJ1-4; D perhaps matches TRBD1 (5 bases). The CDR3 runs to 14 residues. The V and J ends lost 5 bases and 4 bases respectively, with 11 bases between them. Looked up from germline, CDR1 is SGHVS and CDR2 is FNYEAQ. The CDR3 sequence is CASSPGGGNEKLFF. In DNA, the CDR3 is TGTGCCAGCAGCCCGGGGGGGGGTAATGAAAAACTGTTTTTT. The full variable domain, with the rest looked up from reference TRBV7-6 and TRBJ1-4, is GAGVSQSPRYKVTKRGQDVALRCDPISGHVSLYWYRQALGQGPEFLTYFNYEAQQDKSGLPNDRFSAERPEGSISTLTIQRTEQRDSAMYRCASSPGGGNEKLFFGSGTQLSVL.

This chain links TRBV7-3 with TRBJ2-5, with D uncertain. Germline CDR1 reads SGHTA; CDR2 reads FQGTGA. This CDR3 contains 13 residues. V was clipped by 5 bases and J by 5 bases, with 12 bases between them. The CDR3 sequence: CASSPSFRETQYF. The CDR3 region has the DNA TGTGCCAGCAGCCCCTCCTTCAGGGAGACCCAGTACTTC.

The rearrangement links TRBV7-2 to TRBJ2-5, with 9 nucleotides matching TRBD1. Germline lookup yields CDR1 SGHTA and CDR2 FQGNSA. With 5 bases clipped from V and 5 bases from J, the junction kept 3 bases outside the gene matches. The CDR3 totals 13 residues. CDR3 in amino acids: CASSTDRGETQYF. The DNA of the CDR3 is TGTGCCAGCAGCACGGACAGGGGTGAGACCCAGTACTTC.

The rearrangement links TRBV19 to TRBJ1-3, with D possibly being TRBD1 (5 bases). Per germline, CDR1 LNHDA and CDR2 SQIVND (reference sequence). V lost 3 bases, J lost 4 bases, and 13 bases lay in between. This CDR3 region has 15 residues. CDR3 nucleotide sequence: TGTGCCAGTAGTATGAGCCAGGGAAGCGGAAACACCATATATTTT. It codes for CASSMSQGSGNTIYF.

The chain is built from TRBV7-9 and TRBJ1-2; D might be TRBD1 (5 bases). CDR1 is SEHNR, CDR2 FQNEAQ, per germline (reference sequence). This CDR3 has 16 residues. The V end was cut by 2 bases, the J end by 5 bases, with 18 bases between. The CDR3 DNA reads as TGTGCCAGCAGCTTAACCCGGGACGCATCCTATTATGGCTACACCTTC. Translating gives CASSLTRDASYYGYTF.

This clone has just a few counts. The rearrangement links TRBV7-8 to TRBJ2-7; 8 bases agree with TRBD2. In germline, CDR1 is SGHVS, CDR2 FQNEAQ. The CDR3 totals 15 residues. V dropped 3 bases and J dropped 5; count of bases not matched to a gene: 9. CDR3 region: CASSFPAGVVNEQYF. The CDR3 nucleotides read TGTGCCAGCAGCTTTCCAGCGGGGGTAGTAAACGAGCAGTACTTC.

This chain connects TRBV6-5 to TRBJ2-7, with 8 bases identical to TRBD2. The V and J ends lost 6 bases and 3 bases, in that order; junction bases with no gene match: 10. The germline V gene has CDR1 MNHEY and CDR2 SVGAGI. The CDR3 has 15 residues. The CDR3, as DNA: TGTGCCAGCAGACAAGCGGGGGCCCGACTCTACGAGCAGTACTTC. Protein sequence: CASRQAGARLYEQYF.

This clone has only a few counts. This sequence joins TRBV9 and TRBJ2-5; D uncertain. Germline V gene data show CDR1 as SGDLS and CDR2 as YYNGEE. The V end lost 0 bases, the J end lost 6 bases, and 9 bases lay between the germline ends. This CDR3 has 13 amino acids. The CDR3 loop is CASSVVGEKTQYF. The CDR3 nucleotides are TGTGCCAGCAGCGTAGTAGGAGAGAAGACCCAGTACTTC.

Details on this clone: This CDR3 is also generated by other DNA sequences in the sample. The chain carries TRBV7-9 and TRBJ1-5; D unclear. The CDR3 contains 14 residues. Trimming shortened V by 1 base and J by 4 bases, and 8 bases separated the two germline ends. The germline V gene has CDR1 SEHNR and CDR2 FQNEAQ (reference sequence). Written as DNA, the CDR3 is TGTGCCAGCAGCTTAGGAGCAGGAAATCAGCCCCAGCATTTT. This translates into CASSLGAGNQPQHF. The complete variable domain, with remaining parts taken from reference TRBV7-9 and TRBJ1-5, reads DTGVSQNPRHKITKRGQNVTFRCDPISEHNRLYWYRQTLGQGPEFLTYFQNEAQLEKSRLLSDRFSAERPKGSFSTLEIQRTEQGDSAMYLCASSLGAGNQPQHFGDGTRLSIL.

This chain connects TRBV7-2 to TRBJ1-3; tentatively, D is TRBD1 (5 bases). This CDR3 has 16 residues. CDR1 SGHTA and CDR2 FQGNSA come from the germline V gene. The germline V and J ends were trimmed by 4 bases and 0 bases, with 13 bases remaining between them. This chain's CDR3 is CASSSFGHSSGNTIYF. For the CDR3, the DNA is TGTGCCAGCAGCTCCTTCGGACATAGCTCTGGAAACACCATATATTTT.

The chain employs TRBV19 and TRBJ2-7; 9 positions match TRBD2. Germline loops: CDR1 LNHDA, CDR2 SQIVND (reference sequence). After removal of 4 bases from V and 2 bases from J, the junction contained 6 bases not matched to a gene. The length of the CDR3 is 15 residues. Here the CDR3 DNA reads TGTGCCAGTAGTACAGACCCTAGCGGGGCCTACGAGCAGTACTTC. Its translation is CASSTDPSGAYEQYF. Variable domain in full (rest from reference TRBV19 and TRBJ2-7): DGGITQSPKYLFRKEGQNVTLSCEQNLNHDAMYWYRQDPGQGLRLIYYSQIVNDFQKGDIAEGYSVSREKKESFPLTVTSAQKNPTAFYLCASSTDPSGAYEQYFGPGTRLTVT.

A note on this clone: An end of the junction differs from the germline gene, which may be a read error. The chain carries TRBV23-1 and TRBJ2-7; TRBD1 agrees at 7 bases. TRBV23-1 is flagged as an ORF with uncertain function. The CDR3 length is 10 residues. The CDR3 DNA is TGCGCCAGCAGTCAATCGTCAGGGGGCTTC. It codes for CASSQSSGGF.

The V call is TRBV5-1, the J call TRBJ1-6; 10 bases are a match to TRBD1. The germline CDR1 and CDR2 sequences are SGHRS and YFSETQ. Trimming removed 7 bases from V and 9 bases from J; junction bases left unmatched: 7. The CDR3 is made up of 14 amino acids. The CDR3 loop is CASSPGTGVSPLHF. The CDR3 DNA is TGCGCCAGCTCTCCCGGGACAGGGGTTTCACCCCTCCACTTT.

The chain's CDR3 is CASSLVGQGNEKLFF. The CDR3 DNA sequence: TGTGCCAGCAGCTTAGTGGGGCAGGGTAATGAAAAACTGTTTTTT. The rearrangement uses TRBV7-9 and TRBJ1-4, with D possibly TRBD1 on 5 matching bases. This CDR3 is built from 15 residues. CDR1 and CDR2 from the germline V gene are SEHNR and FQNEAQ (reference sequence). Trimming removed 1 base from V and 4 bases from J, with 10 bases in between.

V gene TRBV5-4 combines with J gene TRBJ1-2; the D is unclear. This CDR3 is built from 15 residues. Germline V lookup: CDR1 SGHNT, CDR2 YYREEE (reference sequence). V was trimmed by 4 bases and J by 1 base, leaving 14 bases between them. CDR3 in amino acids: CASSLTRGDNYGYTF. CDR3 nucleotide sequence: TGTGCCAGCAGCCTCACCCGGGGAGATAACTATGGCTACACCTTC. The variable domain in full, with the rest retrieved from reference TRBV5-4 and TRBJ1-2, is ETGVTQSPTHLIKTRGQQVTLRCSSQSGHNTVSWYQQALGQGPQFIFQYYREEENGRGNFPPRFSGLQFPNYSSELNVNALELDDSALYLCASSLTRGDNYGYTFGSGTRLTVV.

A single count supports this clone. This sequence joins TRBV18 and TRBJ1-1; TRBD1 might be the D (6 bases). Germline V gene data show CDR1 as KGHSH and CDR2 as LQKENI. This CDR3 has 17 residues. V was clipped by 3 bases and J by 1 base, with 18 bases between them. CDR3 amino acids: CASSPLAGGAGNTEAFF. CDR3 coding DNA: TGTGCCAGCTCACCCCTCGCGGGGGGGGCGGGGAACACTGAAGCTTTCTTT.

The rearrangement uses TRBV4-1 and TRBJ2-7; weak D call: TRBD2 (5 bases). Germline loops: CDR1 MGHRA, CDR2 YSYEKL. The CDR3 sequence is 13 residues long. Trimming removed 4 bases at V and 6 bases at J, with 13 bases between. Written as DNA, the CDR3 is TGCGCCAGCAGCCCGAGAGAGGGAACCGAGCAGTACTTC. This sequence encodes CASSPREGTEQYF.